A single sample gave rise to the 17 T cell receptor beta chains below, sequenced in a study of blood T cell repertoires in COVID-19 (dated by TCRdb to 2019 to 2021). Libraries were made using the immunoSEQ multiplex PCR assay. TCRdb took this table from immuneACCESS and kept in-frame rearrangements with V and J called. Such tables lack part of the clones; where checked against another copy, unresolved V genes explain under half of the gap, and the rest is unexplained. In all, the sample holds 150,000 to 200,000 clones, and just under 90% of those were seen once. Approximately 12% of the sample comes from the top ten. Sequenced: peripheral blood. The receptor set was obtained from a woman in her 70s with COVID-19, enrolled during active disease.

The V and J genes are TRBV19 and TRBJ2-2, with TRBD2 matching 14 bases. CDR3 length equals 18 residues. J was trimmed by 3 bases and V by 4 bases; bases with no gene match: 7. CDR1 and CDR2 (germline): LNHDA, SQIVND (reference sequence). CDR3 DNA: TGTGCCAGTAGTACGACGACTAGCGGGAGGGCCTACACCGGGGAGCTGTTTTTT. This sequence encodes CASSTTTSGRAYTGELFF.

The CDR3 sequence is CASSSGTSGRSTDTQYF. CDR3 nucleotides: TGTGCCAGCAGCTCTGGGACTAGCGGGAGGTCGACAGATACGCAGTATTTT. V is TRBV28 and J is TRBJ2-3, with 15 nucleotides matching TRBD2. V lost 6 bases and J lost 3; bases outside the gene matches: 7. The germline CDR1 and CDR2 sequences are MDHEN and SYDVKM. This CDR3 region has 17 residues. Variable domain in full (rest from reference TRBV28 and TRBJ2-3): DVKVTQSSRYLVKRTGEKVFLECVQDMDHENMFWYRQDPGLGLRLIYFSYDVKMKEKGDIPEGYSVSREKKERFSLILESASTNQTSMYLCASSSGTSGRSTDTQYFGPGTRLTVL.

The rearrangement joins TRBV18 to TRBJ1-5; D gene unclear. The CDR3 is made up of 13 amino acids. Germline V lookup: CDR1 KGHSH, CDR2 LQKENI. V was shortened by 8 bases and J by 0 bases, with 8 bases between the two germline ends. In DNA form, the CDR3 reads TGTGCCAGCACAGAGAATAGCAATCAGCCCCAGCATTTT. Translation: CASTENSNQPQHF.

The chain couples TRBV18 to TRBJ2-7; 10 nucleotides line up with TRBD1. There are 15 residues in the CDR3. V was clipped by 4 bases and J by 2 bases; unmatched bases: 5. Germline V lookup: CDR1 KGHSH, CDR2 LQKENI. In DNA, the CDR3 is TGTGCCAGCTCACTGGGGACAGGGGAAACCTACGAGCAGTACTTC. Translating it yields CASSLGTGETYEQYF.

The J gene is TRBJ1-2, the V gene TRBV7-9, with 7 bases matching TRBD1. CDR1 is SEHNR, CDR2 FQNEAQ, per germline (reference sequence). Losses at the gene ends were 4 bases for V and 1 base for J; bases not matched to a gene: 6. The CDR3 loop spans 15 amino acids. The CDR3 protein is CASSSGQTLNYGYTF. As DNA, the CDR3 is TGTGCCAGCAGCTCGGGACAGACCCTTAACTATGGCTACACCTTC. The full variable domain, its missing parts supplied by reference TRBV7-9 and TRBJ1-2, is DTGVSQNPRHKITKRGQNVTFRCDPISEHNRLYWYRQTLGQGPEFLTYFQNEAQLEKSRLLSDRFSAERPKGSFSTLEIQRTEQGDSAMYLCASSSGQTLNYGYTFGSGTRLTVV.

The chain combines TRBV4-2 with TRBJ2-7, with 10 bases fitting TRBD2. This CDR3 contains 17 residues. With V trimmed by 0 bases and J by 6 bases, 11 bases remained unmatched. Germline V gene data show CDR1 as LGHNA and CDR2 as YNFKEQ. CDR3 protein: CASSQERASGSGFEQYF. CDR3 coding DNA: TGTGCCAGCAGCCAAGAACGAGCTAGCGGGAGTGGTTTCGAGCAGTACTTC.

This clone was found once. The V call is TRBV28, the J call TRBJ2-1; TRBD2 matches at 10 bases. Germline values: CDR1 MDHEN, CDR2 SYDVKM. The CDR3 spans 15 residues. Trimming removed 7 bases from V and 8 bases from J; junction bases left unmatched: 11. This CDR3 is CASTSGSSTGDEQFF. The CDR3 nucleotides are TGTGCCAGCACTAGCGGGAGCTCTACTGGGGATGAGCAGTTCTTC.

The chain carries TRBV6-2 or TRBV6-3 and TRBJ2-7, with 7 nucleotides matching TRBD1. The CDR3 sequence is 16 residues long. Germline trimming cut 0 bases from V and 3 bases from J; bases unmatched to any gene: 8. Germline lookup yields CDR1 MNHEY and CDR2 SVGEGT. CDR3 sequence (DNA): TGTGCCAGCAGTTACTCGTGGTCGGGACAGTTCTACGAGCAGTACTTC. It encodes CASSYSWSGQFYEQYF.

The rearrangement links TRBV19 to TRBJ2-7; D is possibly TRBD2 (6 bases). V was trimmed by 5 bases and J by 6 bases, leaving 17 bases between them. The CDR3 is 14 residues long. Germline V gene lookup returns CDR1 LNHDA and CDR2 SQIVND (reference sequence). CDR3 loop: CASSDWREKAEQYF. In nucleotides, the CDR3 is TGTGCCAGTAGTGATTGGAGGGAAAAAGCCGAGCAGTACTTC.

The chain has TRBV19 and TRBJ1-1; 9 bases fit TRBD1. There are 13 residues in the CDR3. Germline V gene lookup returns CDR1 LNHDA and CDR2 SQIVND (reference sequence). Trimming took 10 bases from V and 3 from J; bases not matched to a gene: 6. This CDR3 reads CATLRQGDTEAFF. For the CDR3, the DNA is TGTGCCACTCTGAGACAGGGGGACACTGAAGCTTTCTTT.

The chain joins TRBV28 to TRBJ2-1; tentatively, D is TRBD2 (6 bases). Per the germline V gene, CDR1 is MDHEN and CDR2 is SYDVKM. The V and J ends lost 3 bases and 7 bases respectively, with 16 bases between them. The CDR3 runs 15 residues. The CDR3 DNA reads as TGTGCCAGCAGTTTTAATCGGGGGAAGTATAATGAGCAGTTCTTC. It translates to CASSFNRGKYNEQFF.

The CDR3 nucleotides read TGCGCCAGCACCCCAACAAGTGGGGCCAACGTCCTGACTTTC. Translating it yields CASTPTSGANVLTF. V gene TRBV5-1 combines with J gene TRBJ2-6; no clear D gene. The CDR3 is 14 amino acids. The V end lost 6 bases, the J end lost 3 bases, and 10 bases lay between the germline ends. Per germline, CDR1 SGHRS and CDR2 YFSETQ. The full variable domain, its missing parts supplied by reference TRBV5-1 and TRBJ2-6, is KAGVTQTPRYLIKTRGQQVTLSCSPISGHRSVSWYQQTPGQGLQFLFEYFSETQRNKGNFPGRFSGRQFSNSRSEMNVSTLELGDSALYLCASTPTSGANVLTFGAGSRLTVL.

This clone was counted only a few times. The same CDR3 arises from other DNA sequences in this sample as well. The gene calls are TRBV16 and TRBJ1-5, with D hard to call. Germline lookup yields CDR1 KGHSY and CDR2 FQNENV. Trimming shortened V by 0 bases and J by 4 bases, and 7 bases separated the two germline ends. CDR3 length: 14 amino acids. The CDR3 loop reads CASSQSGGNQPQHF. The CDR3 DNA is TGTGCCAGCAGCCAATCTGGAGGGAATCAGCCCCAGCATTTT. The entire variable domain, with the rest obtained from reference TRBV16 and TRBJ1-5, is as follows: GEEVAQTPKHLVRGEGQKAKLYCAPIKGHSYVFWYQQVLKNEFKFLISFQNENVFDETGMPKERFSAKCLPNSPCSLEIQATKLEDSAVYFCASSQSGGNQPQHFGDGTRLSIL.

V is TRBV19 and J is TRBJ1-5; 9 nucleotides agree with TRBD1. Germline CDR1 LNHDA, CDR2 SQIVND (reference sequence). This CDR3 is built from 15 residues. With 5 bases clipped from V and 4 bases from J, the junction kept 6 bases outside the gene matches. DNA for the CDR3: TGTGCCAGTAGTCATTGGACAGGGGATAATCAGCCCCAGCATTTT. This translates into CASSHWTGDNQPQHF.

The chain employs TRBV15 and TRBJ2-5, with D unresolved. The CDR3 has 13 amino acids. CDR1 is LNHNV and CDR2 is YYDKDF in the germline V gene (reference sequence). V was cut by 3 bases and J by 5 bases, with 10 bases left in between. The CDR3 coding sequence is TGTGCCACCAGCAGTAGAGGTTGGGAGACCCAGTACTTC. As protein: CATSSRGWETQYF.

V gene TRBV2 combines with J gene TRBJ1-5; D gene ambiguous. The CDR3 covers 13 residues. CDR1 is SNHLY, CDR2 FYNNEI, per germline. Trimming pared 3 bases from V and 5 bases from J, leaving 8 bases between. Written as DNA, the CDR3 is TGTGCCAGCAGTGATGACACTTATCAGCCCCAGCATTTT. Amino acids: CASSDDTYQPQHF. Variable domain in full (rest from reference TRBV2 and TRBJ1-5): EPEVTQTPSHQVTQMGQEVILRCVPISNHLYFYWYRQILGQKVEFLVSFYNNEISEKSEIFDDQFSVERPDGSNFTLKIRSTKLEDSAMYFCASSDDTYQPQHFGDGTRLSIL.

The chain employs TRBV5-5 and TRBJ1-1; TRBD1 aligns across 7 bases. The CDR3 is 13 residues long. V shed 7 bases and J 1 base; nucleotides not matched to a gene: 4. The germline V gene encodes CDR1 SGHKS and CDR2 YYEKEE (reference sequence). The CDR3 bases are TGTGCCAGCCTGACAGGGCAGAACACTGAAGCTTTCTTT. This codes for CASLTGQNTEAFF. The entire variable domain, with the rest obtained from reference TRBV5-5 and TRBJ1-1, is as follows: DAGVTQSPTHLIKTRGQQVTLRCSPISGHKSVSWYQQVLGQGPQFIFQYYEKEERGRGNFPDRFSARQFPNYSSELNVNALLLGDSALYLCASLTGQNTEAFFGQGTRLTVV.